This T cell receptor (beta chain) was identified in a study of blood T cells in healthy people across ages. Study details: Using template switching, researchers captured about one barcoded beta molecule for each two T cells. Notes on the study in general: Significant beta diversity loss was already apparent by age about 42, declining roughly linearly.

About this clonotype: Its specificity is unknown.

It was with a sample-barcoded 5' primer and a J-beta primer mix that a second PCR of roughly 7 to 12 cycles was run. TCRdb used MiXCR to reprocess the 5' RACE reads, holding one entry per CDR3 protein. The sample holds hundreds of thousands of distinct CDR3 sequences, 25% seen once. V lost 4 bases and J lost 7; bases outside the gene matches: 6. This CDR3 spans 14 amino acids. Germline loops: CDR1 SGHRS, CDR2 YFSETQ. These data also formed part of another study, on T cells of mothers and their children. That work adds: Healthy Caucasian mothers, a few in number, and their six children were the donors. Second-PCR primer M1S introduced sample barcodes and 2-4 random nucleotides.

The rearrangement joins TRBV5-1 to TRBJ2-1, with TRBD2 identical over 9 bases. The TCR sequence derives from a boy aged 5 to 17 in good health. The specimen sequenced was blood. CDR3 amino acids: CASSTRGGTNEQFF. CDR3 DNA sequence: TGCGCCAGCAGCACGCGGGGGGGTACGAATGAGCAGTTCTTC.